The 30 T cell receptor beta chains reported below all come from one sample, sequenced in a study of blood T cell repertoires in COVID-19. Libraries were prepared by immunoSEQ multiplex PCR; TCRdb keeps only in-frame clonotypes and omits some of them. The sample yields about 400,000 clones, about nine tenths seen once. Sequences were obtained from peripheral blood. These receptors all come from a woman in her 30s with active or convalescent COVID-19.

This clone was seen only once. The rearrangement uses TRBV27 and TRBJ2-1; D gene uncertain. The V gene lost 5 bases and the J gene lost 1 base, with 12 bases spanning the gap. The CDR3 has 15 amino acids. Germline CDR1 reads MNHEY; CDR2 reads SMNVEV (reference sequence). CDR3 bases: TGTGCCAGCAGTCACGGGTATAGGTCCTACAATGAGCAGTTCTTC. It translates to CASSHGYRSYNEQFF.

This sequence joins TRBV5-6 and TRBJ1-2, with no clear D. Between the trimmed V and J ends, which lost 4 bases and 3 bases, there was a span of 13 bases. The CDR3 is 14 amino acids. Germline V gene data show CDR1 as SGHDT and CDR2 as YYEEEE. This CDR3 is CASSLPAVDYGYTF. The CDR3 region has the DNA TGTGCCAGCAGCCTCCCAGCGGTTGACTATGGCTACACCTTC.

Turning to this clone: The same CDR3 arises from other DNA sequences in this sample as well. V is TRBV5-6 and J is TRBJ1-4; D is unresolved. Germline V lookup: CDR1 SGHDT, CDR2 YYEEEE. V lost 0 bases to trimming and J lost 6 bases, with 12 bases between them. CDR3 length equals 15 residues. This CDR3 is CASSLARGGYEKLFF. Written as DNA, the CDR3 is TGTGCCAGCAGCTTGGCCCGGGGTGGTTATGAAAAACTGTTTTTT.

This chain links TRBV5-1 with TRBJ1-1; a weak D match, TRBD1 (5 bases). The CDR3 covers 17 residues. The germline V gene has CDR1 SGHRS and CDR2 YFSETQ. Trimming removed 4 bases from V and 2 bases from J, with 21 bases in between. CDR3: CASSVVGETAYNTEAFF. CDR3 DNA sequence: TGCGCCAGCAGCGTGGTTGGTGAGACAGCCTATAACACTGAAGCTTTCTTT.

The chain carries TRBV6-5 and TRBJ1-1, with D uncertain. CDR1 and CDR2 from the germline V gene are MNHEY and SVGAGI. CDR3 size: 16 residues. Trimming stripped 0 bases from V and 1 base from J, with 12 bases between. In DNA form, the CDR3 reads TGTGCCAGCAGTTACTCAATTCAAGGCGGGAACACTGAAGCTTTCTTT. Translating it yields CASSYSIQGGNTEAFF.

The sample holds a few counts of this clone. The rearrangement links TRBV5-1 to TRBJ2-7, with 7 positions matching TRBD2. This CDR3 is built from 19 residues. The junction had 20 bases not matched to a gene; V was cut back by 0 bases and J by 5 bases. CDR1 is SGHRS, CDR2 YFSETQ, per germline. The CDR3 loop is CASSLARRGTREVGNEQYF. CDR3 in DNA: TGCGCCAGCAGCTTGGCCCGCCGGGGTACCCGGGAGGTCGGCAACGAGCAGTACTTC. Full variable domain (missing parts from reference TRBV5-1 and TRBJ2-7): KAGVTQTPRYLIKTRGQQVTLSCSPISGHRSVSWYQQTPGQGLQFLFEYFSETQRNKGNFPGRFSGRQFSNSRSEMNVSTLELGDSALYLCASSLARRGTREVGNEQYFGPGTRLTVT.

CDR3 nucleotide sequence: TGTGCCAGCAGCCCGCCCCCGCCCGGTCACTATGGCTACACCTTC. Translating it yields CASSPPPPGHYGYTF. The chain links TRBV7-2 to TRBJ1-2, with D unresolved. CDR1 SGHTA and CDR2 FQGNSA come from the germline V gene. Trimming took off 5 bases at V and 3 bases at J, with 16 bases between the two ends. CDR3 length: 15 amino acids.

This clone was counted a few times. In DNA, the CDR3 is TGCGCCAGCAGCTTGACGTCAGGCTATGGCTACACCTTC. Translating it yields CASSLTSGYGYTF. This rearrangement joins TRBV5-1 to TRBJ1-2; D gene uncertain. The V gene lost 1 base and the J gene lost 4 bases, with 8 bases spanning the gap. Germline loops: CDR1 SGHRS, CDR2 YFSETQ. The CDR3 is 13 amino acids.

The chain combines TRBV28 with TRBJ1-1, with D hard to call. The germline V gene encodes CDR1 MDHEN and CDR2 SYDVKM. V shed 1 base and J shed 1 base, with 10 bases lying between them. The CDR3 is 15 residues long. The CDR3 nucleotides read TGTGCCAGCAGTTTATTAGGCGGGGAGAACACTGAAGCTTTCTTT. Translating it yields CASSLLGGENTEAFF.

This rearrangement joins TRBV19 to TRBJ2-7; weak D call: TRBD1 (6 bases). Trimming stripped 4 bases from V and 2 bases from J, with 12 bases between. The germline V gene has CDR1 LNHDA and CDR2 SQIVND (reference sequence). The CDR3 consists of 14 residues. The CDR3 sequence: CASSTLGQTYEQYF. CDR3 sequence (DNA): TGTGCCAGTAGTACCCTTGGACAGACCTACGAGCAGTACTTC.

J is TRBJ2-5 and V is TRBV5-4; the match to TRBD2 covers 8 bases. Germline lookup yields CDR1 SGHNT and CDR2 YYREEE (reference sequence). J was trimmed by 1 base and V by 0 bases; bases with no gene match: 2. The CDR3 contains 15 residues. CDR3 nucleotide sequence: TGTGCCAGCAGCTTGGCGGGAGGGCTCCAAGAGACCCAGTACTTC. This codes for CASSLAGGLQETQYF.

The CDR3 DNA sequence: TGTGCCAGTAGTATTTTAGCGGGGGGGCCGGACACCGGGGAGCTGTTTTTT. This codes for CASSILAGGPDTGELFF. The J gene is TRBJ2-2, the V gene TRBV19; 11 nucleotides match TRBD2. The CDR3 contains 17 residues. The J segment lost 3 bases and the V segment lost 3 bases, leaving 6 bases of the junction unmatched. From germline, CDR1 is LNHDA and CDR2 SQIVND (reference sequence).

The chain employs TRBV23-1 and TRBJ2-3, with a possible D match to TRBD2 (5 bases). TRBV23-1 is treated as an ORF (open reading frame) with a function not yet certain. This CDR3 has 17 amino acids. Trimming cost V 0 bases and J 2 bases, with 15 bases left between them. The CDR3 loop reads CASSQSRLAKNTDTQYF. As DNA, the CDR3 is TGCGCCAGCAGTCAATCACGGCTAGCTAAGAACACAGATACGCAGTATTTT.

The chain uses TRBV10-3 and TRBJ2-7, with 8 bases fitting TRBD2. Germline CDR1 reads ENHRY; CDR2 reads SYGVKD. The ends lost 6 bases at V and 7 bases at J; junction bases unmatched: 5. This CDR3 has 12 amino acids. The CDR3: CAIRWGLEEQYF. CDR3 in DNA: TGTGCCATCAGGTGGGGACTAGAAGAGCAGTACTTC.

This clone has a handful of counts. The chain couples TRBV20-1 to TRBJ1-1; possible D gene TRBD1, 5 bases. This CDR3 has 10 residues. Germline lookup yields CDR1 DFQATT and CDR2 SNEGSKA (reference sequence). Trimming cost V 6 bases and J 10 bases, with 12 bases left between them. CDR3 nucleotide sequence: TGCAGTGCCCCGGGGGGGGTAGCTTTCTTT. Its protein product is CSAPGGVAFF.

V gene TRBV25-1 combines with J gene TRBJ2-7; 11 bases line up with TRBD2. Germline V gives CDR1 MGHDK, CDR2 SYGVNS. J gave up 7 bases and V 2 bases, and 1 base lay outside the gene matches. This CDR3 region has 13 residues. The DNA for the CDR3 is TGTGCCAGCAGTGAACTAGCGGGAGGAGAGCAGTACTTC. This translates into CASSELAGGEQYF.

This clone has just one count. The chain employs TRBV5-8 and TRBJ1-1; TRBD1 matches 7 bases. Germline-derived CDR1 and CDR2 are SGHTS and YDEGEE. This CDR3 region has 13 residues. Losses at the gene ends were 8 bases for V and 4 bases for J; bases not matched to a gene: 8. CDR3 bases: TGTGCCAGTCTCGGACAGGCGGGCACTGAAGCTTTCTTT. Translation gives CASLGQAGTEAFF.

The chain combines TRBV27 with TRBJ1-2, with 7 bases aligning to TRBD1. V shed 5 bases, J shed 3 bases, and the junction held 6 bases outside the gene matches. Germline assignment: CDR1 MNHEY and CDR2 SMNVEV (reference sequence). The length of the CDR3 is 14 residues. The CDR3 sequence: CASSRQGMDYGYTF. CDR3 DNA: TGTGCCAGCAGTAGACAGGGTATGGACTATGGCTACACCTTC.

V is TRBV5-4 and J is TRBJ2-7, with no clear D. Germline V gives CDR1 SGHNT, CDR2 YYREEE (reference sequence). Trimming stripped 1 base from V and 2 bases from J, with 10 bases between. CDR3 length: 14 amino acids. CDR3 residues: CASSLYQATYEQYF. Here the CDR3 DNA reads TGTGCCAGCAGCTTGTACCAGGCAACCTACGAGCAGTACTTC. Using reference TRBV5-4 and TRBJ2-7 for the parts outside the CDR3, the full variable domain is ETGVTQSPTHLIKTRGQQVTLRCSSQSGHNTVSWYQQALGQGPQFIFQYYREEENGRGNFPPRFSGLQFPNYSSELNVNALELDDSALYLCASSLYQATYEQYFGPGTRLTVT.

The chain has TRBV11-2 and TRBJ1-2; perhaps TRBD1 as D (5 bases). CDR1 is SGHAT and CDR2 is FQNNGV in the germline V gene. The CDR3 is 15 residues long. V lost 0 bases and J 2 bases, leaving 10 bases between the germline ends. The CDR3 loop reads CASSLERGTNYGYTF. CDR3 in DNA: TGTGCCAGCAGCTTAGAGCGGGGGACGAACTATGGCTACACCTTC.

The V and J genes are TRBV2 and TRBJ2-5, with 7 bases lining up with TRBD1. V trimming: 1 base; J trimming: 1 base; junction bases outside the gene matches: 9. CDR1 is SNHLY, CDR2 FYNNEI, per germline. The CDR3 is 17 residues long. CDR3 DNA: TGTGCCAGCAGTGAAGGGCTAGGGGGCGCGTCCCAAGAGACCCAGTACTTC. Translating gives CASSEGLGGASQETQYF. The full variable domain, with the rest looked up from reference TRBV2 and TRBJ2-5, is EPEVTQTPSHQVTQMGQEVILRCVPISNHLYFYWYRQILGQKVEFLVSFYNNEISEKSEIFDDQFSVERPDGSNFTLKIRSTKLEDSAMYFCASSEGLGGASQETQYFGPGTRLLVL.

This sequence joins TRBV2 and TRBJ2-3, with 8 nucleotides matching TRBD2. The V gene's germline CDR1 is SNHLY and CDR2 FYNNEI. The CDR3 consists of 14 residues. J lost 7 bases, V lost 8 bases, and 11 bases had no gene match. CDR3 DNA: TGTGCCAGCCACCGGGGGGGGTCGTCAAATACGCAGTATTTT. Its protein product is CASHRGGSSNTQYF. Full variable domain (outside the CDR3, taken from reference TRBV2 and TRBJ2-3): EPEVTQTPSHQVTQMGQEVILRCVPISNHLYFYWYRQILGQKVEFLVSFYNNEISEKSEIFDDQFSVERPDGSNFTLKIRSTKLEDSAMYFCASHRGGSSNTQYFGPGTRLTVL.

V gene TRBV29-1 combines with J gene TRBJ1-2, with TRBD1 matching over 7 bases. Germline CDR1 reads SQVTM; CDR2 reads ANQGSEA. This CDR3 has 16 residues. V was clipped by 6 bases and J by 1 base; unmatched bases: 14. CDR3 nucleotides: TGCAGCGTAAGGGAGATCCACAGGGGTTTTAACTATGGCTACACCTTC. Encoded protein: CSVREIHRGFNYGYTF.

In DNA, the CDR3 is TGTGCCAGCAGTTACTCCGAGCGGGGGGCCGGATATACGCAGTATTTT. Translated: CASSYSERGAGYTQYF. The chain recombines TRBV6-5 with TRBJ2-3, with 9 bases that match TRBD2. This CDR3 is 16 amino acids long. J gave up 7 bases and V 0 bases, and 8 bases lay outside the gene matches. Germline V CDR1 and CDR2: MNHEY, SVGAGI.

The V gene is TRBV13, the J gene TRBJ2-7; 13 nucleotides align to TRBD2. Germline lookup yields CDR1 PRHDT and CDR2 FYEKMQ (reference sequence). J was trimmed by 4 bases and V by 5 bases; bases with no gene match: 5. This CDR3 region has 15 residues. In DNA form, the CDR3 reads TGTGCCAGCAGCCTGGGGACTAGCGGGGCATACGAGCAGTACTTC. The encoded protein is CASSLGTSGAYEQYF.

The chain employs TRBV4-1 and TRBJ2-7; D uncertain. V lost 0 bases, J lost 2 bases, and 11 bases lay in between. In germline, CDR1 is MGHRA, CDR2 YSYEKL. This CDR3 spans 15 amino acids. The CDR3 nucleotides are TGCGCCAGCAGCCAAGATGGTCGTCAGGCCTACGAGCAGTACTTC. As protein: CASSQDGRQAYEQYF.

The chain is built from TRBV3-1 (or the pseudogene TRBV3-2) and TRBJ2-2; D perhaps matches TRBD2 (5 bases). This CDR3 is built from 17 residues. Germline assignment: CDR1 LGHDT and CDR2 YNNKEL (reference sequence). V was pared by 0 bases and J by 4 bases, with 15 bases between. CDR3: CASSQEFGQAGTGELFF. The CDR3 bases are TGTGCCAGCAGCCAAGAGTTTGGCCAGGCGGGCACCGGGGAGCTGTTTTTT.

The rearrangement uses TRBV6-5 and TRBJ1-5; no clear D gene. The CDR3 runs to 15 residues. Deletions cut 2 bases from V and 9 bases from J, with 17 bases between. From germline, CDR1 is MNHEY and CDR2 SVGAGI. CDR3 nucleotide sequence: TGTGCCAGCAGTTACCCGTCAGAGGCATTGGGGCCCCAGCATTTT. This gives the protein CASSYPSEALGPQHF.

The chain links TRBV3-1 (or the pseudogene TRBV3-2) to TRBJ1-1; TRBD1 matches at 7 bases. V lost 4 bases to trimming and J lost 1 base; unmatched junction nucleotides: 6. Germline CDR1 LGHDT, CDR2 YNNKEL (reference sequence). This CDR3 comprises 15 residues. The CDR3 coding sequence is TGTGCCAGCAGCCCCCGGGACAGCAAGAACACTGAAGCTTTCTTT. Its protein product is CASSPRDSKNTEAFF.

The V call is TRBV27, the J call TRBJ2-2; TRBD2 agrees at 7 bases. The CDR3 is 17 amino acids. From germline, CDR1 is MNHEY and CDR2 SMNVEV (reference sequence). V shed 5 bases, J shed 6 bases, and the junction held 15 bases outside the gene matches. The CDR3 here is CASSLRSRAGVAGELFF. The DNA for the CDR3 is TGTGCCAGCAGTCTCCGATCGAGGGCGGGGGTAGCCGGGGAGCTGTTTTTT.